This T cell receptor (beta chain) was identified during a study of blood T cell repertoires in COVID-19. Turning to the study itself: Samples of COVID-19 (acute and convalescent) were obtained from the United States, Italy and Spain. PBMCs, B-cell-depleted T cells, or T cells were the source of the cDNA or gDNA that made up the material.

A single count supports this clone. The authors' processing: Amplifying reference gene primers gave estimates of nucleated cell counts. The protocol was immunoSEQ multiplex PCR, while the TCRdb copy is restricted to in-frame clones and leaves out a portion. D and trimming were read from the DNA, whereas the V and J calls and clone size are those reported in that table. The sample holds roughly 230,000 clones, about 80% seen once. With 5 bases removed from V and 6 bases from J, the gap between germline ends came to 11 bases. Per germline, CDR1 SGHTA and CDR2 FQGNSA. There are 13 residues in the CDR3. The sequence was collected from a woman aged 45-60 years with acute or convalescent COVID-19. The sample comprised peripheral blood. The J gene is TRBJ2-4, the V gene TRBV7-2, with D possibly matching TRBD1 (6 bases). The CDR3 loop reads CASSTGHLNIQYF. In DNA form, the CDR3 reads TGTGCCAGCAGCACGGGACACCTAAACATTCAGTACTTC.